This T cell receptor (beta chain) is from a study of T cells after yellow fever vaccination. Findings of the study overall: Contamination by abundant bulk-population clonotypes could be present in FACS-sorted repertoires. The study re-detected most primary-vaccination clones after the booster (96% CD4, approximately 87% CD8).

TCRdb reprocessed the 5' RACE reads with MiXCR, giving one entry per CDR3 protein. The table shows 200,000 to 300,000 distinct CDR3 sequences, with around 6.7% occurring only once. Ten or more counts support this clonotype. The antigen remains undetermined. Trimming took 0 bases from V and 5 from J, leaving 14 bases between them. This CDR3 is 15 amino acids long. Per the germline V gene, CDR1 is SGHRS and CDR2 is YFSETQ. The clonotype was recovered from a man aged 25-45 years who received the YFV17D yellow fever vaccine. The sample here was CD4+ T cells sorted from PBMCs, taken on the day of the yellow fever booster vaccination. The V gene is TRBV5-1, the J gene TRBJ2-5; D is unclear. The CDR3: CASSLGPQSVETQYF. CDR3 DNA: TGCGCCAGCAGCTTGGGACCTCAAAGTGTGGAGACCCAGTACTTC. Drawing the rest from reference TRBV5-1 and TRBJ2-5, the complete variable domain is KAGVTQTPRYLIKTRGQQVTLSCSPISGHRSVSWYQQTPGQGLQFLFEYFSETQRNKGNFPGRFSGRQFSNSRSEMNVSTLELGDSALYLCASSLGPQSVETQYFGPGTRLLVL.